This TCR beta chain was retrieved from a study of radiation and T cells in renal cell carcinoma. Whole-study context: Nephrectomy followed 15 Gy stereotactic body radiation by 4 weeks.

CDR1 is SGHVS and CDR2 is FQNEAQ in the germline V gene. Trimming took 5 bases from V and 4 from J; bases not matched to a gene: 10. The CDR3 length is 15 residues. TCRdb keeps only in-frame clones here, not all; method: immunoSEQ multiplex PCR. The sample holds about 120,000 clones, about four fifths seen once. Sample time point: blood 2 weeks post-SBRT. Treatment in this sample: 15 Gy SBRT to primary tumor, nephrectomy 4 weeks later. Blood was sampled at baseline, 2 weeks and 4 weeks after SBRT. The study, taken as a whole, reports: In blood, top tumor clones expanded by 2 weeks, shrinking by 4. No pretreatment tumor biopsies were available for baseline clonotypes.

This clone was recorded at least ten times. Its matching antigen is unknown. J is TRBJ2-7 and V is TRBV7-8; 8 positions match TRBD1. The specimen was blood, collected from a patient whose treatment included radiotherapy and nephrectomy. The clonotype was recovered from a man aged 50-60 years with renal cell carcinoma. The CDR3 DNA reads TGTGCCAGCAGCCCGGAACATGGACAGGGTTACGAGCAGTACTTC. As protein: CASSPEHGQGYEQYF.